The subject of this entry is one TCR beta chain. This record belongs to a study of cytomegalovirus exposure and HLA in healthy donors. Whole-study context: Approximately 180 million T cells yielded 90 million to 130 million unique TCR beta sequences, as an earlier analysis found. HLA-typed donors were the source of approximately 86 million unique TCRs held in an early data release.

The CDR3 extends over 16 amino acids. The PCR contained 60 Vbeta and 13 Jbeta primers. Only in-frame clones appear in the TCRdb table, and some are missing; sequencing was by immunoSEQ multiplex PCR. This table holds fewer than 95,000 clones, 63% found once. J is TRBJ2-7 and V is TRBV1; TRBD2 is taken as the D call from the table, unchecked against the DNA. TRBV1 is reported as a pseudogene. This sequence originates from a woman younger than 45 in good health and CMV-seronegative. Material: PBMCs. CDR3 amino acids: CTSSTRTSESSYEQYF. The CDR3 DNA reads as TGCACCAGCAGCACCCGGACTAGCGAAAGCTCCTACGAGCAGTACTTC.